These 26 T cell receptor beta chains were all obtained from the same sample, sequenced in a study of blood T cell repertoires in COVID-19. TCRdb keeps only in-frame clones here, not all; method: immunoSEQ multiplex PCR. The sample includes about 150,000 clones, more than 80% of them seen just once. Source material: peripheral blood. Receptors originate from a woman in her 40s with acute or convalescent COVID-19.

This clone came up a few times. The chain employs TRBV15 and TRBJ1-3; D is uncertain. Trimming shortened V by 8 bases and J by 7 bases, and 12 bases separated the two germline ends. The CDR3 is 12 residues long. The germline V gene encodes CDR1 LNHNV and CDR2 YYDKDF (reference sequence). The chain's CDR3 is CATAERRNTIYF. The CDR3 DNA reads TGTGCCACCGCCGAGCGAAGGAACACCATATATTTT.

J is TRBJ1-5 and V is TRBV20-1; no firm D call. The CDR3 consists of 10 residues. CDR1 is DFQATT, CDR2 SNEGSKA, per germline (reference sequence). The V and J ends lost 4 bases and 10 bases respectively, with 8 bases between them. CDR3 protein: CSAIPGPQHF. DNA of the CDR3: TGCAGTGCTATTCCGGGACCCCAGCATTTT.

The rearrangement uses TRBV14 and TRBJ2-2; 7 positions agree with TRBD1. Looked up from germline, CDR1 is SGHDN and CDR2 is FVKESK. The CDR3 length is 15 residues. The V gene end was trimmed by 5 bases and the J gene end by 2 bases; junction bases not matched to a gene: 5. The DNA of the CDR3 is TGTGCCAGCAGCTACAGGGGCGCCAACACCGGGGAGCTGTTTTTT. Translating it yields CASSYRGANTGELFF.

The J gene is TRBJ2-6, the V gene TRBV11-3; 8 nucleotides match TRBD1. Trimming cost V 0 bases and J 0 bases; bases outside gene matches: 13. The germline V gene has CDR1 SGHNT and CDR2 YENEEA. The CDR3 spans 21 residues. This CDR3 reads CASSLEVTGVHLLSGANVLTF. CDR3 DNA: TGTGCCAGCAGCTTAGAGGTGACAGGGGTCCACCTCCTCTCTGGGGCCAACGTCCTGACTTTC.

The chain combines TRBV5-6 with TRBJ2-7, with 8 bases matching TRBD2. Germline lookup yields CDR1 SGHDT and CDR2 YYEEEE. This CDR3 has 15 residues. J was trimmed by 6 bases and V by 4 bases; bases with no gene match: 12. CDR3 sequence (DNA): TGTGCCAGCAGCGCGTACGGGACTAGATATGGCGAGCAGTACTTC. Translation: CASSAYGTRYGEQYF.

The chain employs TRBV7-3 and TRBJ2-7; weak D call: TRBD2 (6 bases). Germline V gives CDR1 SGHTA, CDR2 FQGTGA. V shed 1 base and J shed 2 bases, with 6 bases lying between them. This CDR3 is 13 amino acids long. The DNA for the CDR3 is TGTGCCAGCAGCTTAAGGGGGGCCTACGAGCAGTACTTC. It translates to CASSLRGAYEQYF. The whole variable domain, remainder taken from reference TRBV7-3 and TRBJ2-7, is GAGVSQTPSNKVTEKGKYVELRCDPISGHTALYWYRQSLGQGPEFLIYFQGTGAADDSGLPNDRFFAVRPEGSVSTLKIQRTERGDSAVYLCASSLRGAYEQYFGPGTRLTVT.

This rearrangement joins TRBV9 to TRBJ1-4, with 8 positions matching TRBD1. The V and J ends lost 2 bases and 6 bases, in that order; junction bases with no gene match: 6. The CDR3 spans 15 residues. CDR1 is SGDLS and CDR2 is YYNGEE in the germline V gene. DNA of the CDR3: TGTGCCAGCAGCGTCGACAGGGGACCTTATGAAAAACTGTTTTTT. It encodes CASSVDRGPYEKLFF.

This clone occurred once. This chain connects TRBV14 to TRBJ2-1, with 9 nucleotides matching TRBD1. This CDR3 spans 15 amino acids. Germline lookup yields CDR1 SGHDN and CDR2 FVKESK. The trim removed 6 bases at V and 7 bases at J, leaving 10 bases unmatched. The CDR3 protein is CASRPNRGRVNEQFF. The CDR3 DNA follows: TGTGCCAGCAGGCCCAACAGGGGGCGAGTTAATGAGCAGTTCTTC.

This chain connects TRBV2 to TRBJ2-2, with TRBD2 matching 7 bases. The CDR3 covers 15 residues. Per germline, CDR1 SNHLY and CDR2 FYNNEI. V dropped 0 bases and J dropped 6; count of bases not matched to a gene: 4. The CDR3, as DNA: TGTGCCAGCAGTGAAGCCCAGCGGGGATCCGGGGAGCTGTTTTTT. Protein sequence: CASSEAQRGSGELFF.

CDR3 in DNA: TGTGCCAGCAGCGCCCGGGGGGCCTATGGCTACACCTTC. Translation gives CASSARGAYGYTF. The rearrangement links TRBV7-2 to TRBJ1-2, with D possibly being TRBD1 (6 bases). From germline, CDR1 is SGHTA and CDR2 FQGNSA. This CDR3 spans 13 amino acids. V was shortened by 5 bases and J by 4 bases, with 11 bases between the two germline ends. Supplemented by reference TRBV7-2 and TRBJ1-2, the full variable domain reads GAGVSQSPSNKVTEKGKDVELRCDPISGHTALYWYRQSLGQGLEFLIYFQGNSAPDKSGLPSDRFSAERTGGSVSTLTIQRTQQEDSAVYLCASSARGAYGYTFGSGTRLTVV.

The chain uses TRBV4-2 and TRBJ2-1; 10 bases align to TRBD2. The V gene end was trimmed by 4 bases and the J gene end by 3 bases; junction bases not matched to a gene: 6. The length of the CDR3 is 16 residues. Germline V gene lookup returns CDR1 LGHNA and CDR2 YNFKEQ. The CDR3 loop is CASSLSGRLYYNEQFF. The CDR3, as DNA: TGTGCCAGCAGCCTTAGCGGGAGGTTATACTACAATGAGCAGTTCTTC.

The V call is TRBV7-9, the J call TRBJ2-3; 10 positions match TRBD2. The CDR3 is 14 amino acids. V shed 4 bases and J 6 bases; nucleotides not matched to a gene: 4. Germline loops: CDR1 SEHNR, CDR2 FQNEAQ (reference sequence). The CDR3 sequence: CASSSSGRSDTQYF. CDR3 in DNA: TGTGCCAGCAGCTCTAGCGGGAGATCTGATACGCAGTATTTT.

The V gene is TRBV21-1, the J gene TRBJ1-6. TRBV21-1 is a recognized pseudogene. The CDR3 extends over 14 amino acids. CDR3 DNA sequence: TGTGCCAGCAGCAAAGCCTCTCAGCGTTCACCCCTCCACTTT. Its translation is CASSKASQRSPLHF.

V and J are TRBV9 and TRBJ2-2, with 7 bases aligning to TRBD2. J was trimmed by 9 bases and V by 4 bases; bases with no gene match: 9. The CDR3 loop spans 14 amino acids. The germline V gene has CDR1 SGDLS and CDR2 YYNGEE. This chain's CDR3 is CASSLSGGSRELFF. CDR3 coding DNA: TGTGCCAGCAGCCTCTCCGGGGGGAGCCGGGAGCTGTTTTTT.

V gene TRBV27 combines with J gene TRBJ2-7; maybe TRBD1 (5 bases). CDR1 is MNHEY and CDR2 is SMNVEV in the germline V gene (reference sequence). The CDR3 covers 12 residues. Trimming removed 9 bases from V and 3 bases from J, with 12 bases in between. The CDR3 DNA sequence: TGTGCCAGTTCTAAGGACAACTACGAGCAGTACTTC. Encoded protein: CASSKDNYEQYF.

The chain has TRBV29-1 and TRBJ2-3; 9 bases line up with TRBD2. V trimming: 3 bases; J trimming: 3 bases; junction bases outside the gene matches: 4. This CDR3 is built from 14 residues. Germline loops: CDR1 SQVTM, CDR2 ANQGSEA. The chain's CDR3 is CSVELAGPTDTQYF. The CDR3 DNA reads as TGCAGCGTTGAGCTAGCGGGACCTACAGATACGCAGTATTTT.

The chain links TRBV6-6 to TRBJ2-3, with a tentative D call TRBD2 (6 bases). This CDR3 region has 15 residues. V was clipped by 5 bases and J by 6 bases, with 18 bases between them. Germline lookup yields CDR1 MNHNY and CDR2 SVGAGI (reference sequence). The CDR3 sequence is CASSRRDSSLDTQYF. CDR3 DNA: TGTGCCAGCAGTCGCCGGGACTCCAGCCTCGATACGCAGTATTTT.

The chain recombines TRBV5-6 with TRBJ2-7, with D possibly matching TRBD1 (5 bases). This CDR3 is 14 amino acids long. The V gene's germline CDR1 is SGHDT and CDR2 YYEEEE. Trimming removed 4 bases at V and 3 bases at J, with 14 bases between. CDR3: CASSRITGYYEQYF. CDR3 nucleotides: TGTGCCAGCAGCCGGATTACAGGCTACTACGAGCAGTACTTC.

The V call is TRBV6-5, the J call TRBJ2-2, with TRBD1 as a possible D gene (5 bases). Deletions cut 4 bases from V and 6 bases from J, with 6 bases between. From germline, CDR1 is MNHEY and CDR2 SVGAGI. The CDR3 length is 12 residues. CDR3 amino acids: CASSFRAGELFF. The CDR3 DNA sequence: TGTGCCAGCAGTTTCAGGGCCGGGGAGCTGTTTTTT.

The CDR3 DNA is TGTGCTAGTGGTTTGGTACTAACCGGGACAGGGGAAACTGAAGCTTTCTTT. Protein product: CASGLVLTGTGETEAFF. The rearrangement joins TRBV12-5 to TRBJ1-1, with 10 bases that match TRBD1. The CDR3 loop spans 17 amino acids. J was trimmed by 5 bases and V by 0 bases; bases with no gene match: 9. The germline V gene has CDR1 LGHNT and CDR2 FRNRAP.

This clone was observed a single time. The V call is TRBV5-4, the J call TRBJ1-5, with TRBD1 identical over 7 bases. The CDR3 is made up of 15 amino acids. V was pared by 7 bases and J by 3 bases, with 10 bases of the junction left unmatched. In germline, CDR1 is SGHNT, CDR2 YYREEE (reference sequence). CDR3: CASRADRVFNQPQHF. The CDR3 nucleotides read TGTGCCAGCCGAGCCGACAGGGTCTTCAATCAGCCCCAGCATTTT.

The rearrangement uses TRBV19 and TRBJ1-1, with a possible D match to TRBD1 (6 bases). This CDR3 is built from 12 residues. Germline V CDR1 and CDR2: LNHDA, SQIVND (reference sequence). V dropped 7 bases and J dropped 4 bases, with 10 bases sitting between them. The CDR3: CASTVGGTEAFF. Written as DNA, the CDR3 is TGTGCCAGTACTGTAGGGGGCACTGAAGCTTTCTTT.

The chain combines TRBV6-5 with TRBJ2-7; 8 bases fit TRBD2. This CDR3 is built from 13 residues. Germline V gene data show CDR1 as MNHEY and CDR2 as SVGAGI. The V gene end was trimmed by 7 bases and the J gene end by 3 bases; junction bases not matched to a gene: 5. The CDR3 nucleotides read TGTGCCAGCAATTCCGGGACTAGCTACGAGCAGTACTTC. Its protein is CASNSGTSYEQYF.

The chain carries TRBV6-5 and TRBJ1-4; 11 nucleotides agree with TRBD1. The CDR3 is made up of 14 amino acids. Germline CDR1 reads MNHEY; CDR2 reads SVGAGI. V trimming: 11 bases; J trimming: 4 bases; junction bases outside the gene matches: 6. The CDR3 DNA reads TGTGCCGGGGGGACAGGGGGTAGTAATGAAAAACTGTTTTTT. Translated, it gives CAGGTGGSNEKLFF.

V gene TRBV5-4 combines with J gene TRBJ2-2; TRBD1 matches 11 bases. The CDR3 has 18 residues. Germline-derived CDR1 and CDR2 are SGHNT and YYREEE (reference sequence). Trimming removed 4 bases from V and 0 bases from J; junction bases left unmatched: 8. The DNA of the CDR3 is TGTGCCAGCAGCCCCGACGGGACAGGGGGGACGAACACCGGGGAGCTGTTTTTT. Amino acid sequence: CASSPDGTGGTNTGELFF.

The CDR3 region is CASAGYSYGYTF. DNA for the CDR3: TGTGCCAGCGCAGGGTACTCCTATGGCTACACCTTC. The chain recombines TRBV28 with TRBJ1-2, with D possibly TRBD1 on 5 matching bases. The V end was cut by 8 bases, the J end by 4 bases, with 11 bases between. The CDR3 is 12 residues long. The germline V gene encodes CDR1 MDHEN and CDR2 SYDVKM.